The clone carrying this TCR beta chain has a count of ten or more. CDR1 is DFQATT, CDR2 SNEGSKA, per germline (reference sequence). V lost 2 bases and J 10 bases, leaving 20 bases between the germline ends. This CDR3 is 14 amino acids long. A patient was excluded if there was uncontrolled infection, other autoimmune disease, pregnancy or lactation. The data derive from a study of T cells in Graves' hyperthyroidism and ophthalmopathy. Amplification targeted TCR beta CDR3 regions from RNA transcripts. First-round RT-PCR with HTBI primers amplified the TCR CDR3 region. TCRdb re-analysed the multiplex PCR reads in MiXCR, keeping a single row per CDR3 protein. The sample has some 150,000 distinct CDR3 sequences; 22% are singletons.

This receptor was obtained from a woman between 45 and 65 years old with Graves' hyperthyroidism that later progressed to Graves' ophthalmopathy. The V and J genes are TRBV20-1 and TRBJ1-1, with D possibly matching TRBD1 (6 bases). The material sequenced was blood. The CDR3 bases are TGCAGTGCTAGAATAGGCAGGGGCATTGAAGGAGCTTTCTTT. Encoded protein: CSARIGRGIEGAFF.